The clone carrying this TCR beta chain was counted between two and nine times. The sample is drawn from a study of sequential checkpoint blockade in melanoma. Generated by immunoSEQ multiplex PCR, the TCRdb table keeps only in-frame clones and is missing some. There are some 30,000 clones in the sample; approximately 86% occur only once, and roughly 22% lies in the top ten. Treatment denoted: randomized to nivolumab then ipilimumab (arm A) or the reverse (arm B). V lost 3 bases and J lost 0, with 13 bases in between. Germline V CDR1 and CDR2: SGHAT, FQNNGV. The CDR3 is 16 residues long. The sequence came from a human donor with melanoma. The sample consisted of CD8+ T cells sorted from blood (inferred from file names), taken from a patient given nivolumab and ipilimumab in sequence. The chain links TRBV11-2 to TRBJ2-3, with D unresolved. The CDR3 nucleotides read TGTGCCAGCAGCTTCGGCGGTGTCCTAAGCACAGATACGCAGTATTTT. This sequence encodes CASSFGGVLSTDTQYF.